This TCR beta chain derives from a study of cytomegalovirus exposure and HLA in healthy donors. Study-wide context: The roughly 700 first-cohort repertoires shared a platform with the approximately 110 validation repertoires, as reported in a later analysis. Study findings and constraints: The finding came from a later analysis; first-cohort TCR clusters tended to co-occur in the 95 to 150 validation repertoires.

There are a few counts of this clone. Its antigen is currently unknown. Germline assignment: CDR1 GTSNPN and CDR2 SVGIG (reference sequence). Trimming stripped 4 bases from V and 0 bases from J, with 10 bases between. The CDR3 is 14 residues long. Assay: immunoSEQ multiplex PCR; the TCRdb copy retains only in-frame clones and omits some. The sample has about 120,000 clones, roughly 90% seen once. From the roughly 120-subject validation cohort, which was separate from the roughly 680-subject first cohort, the donors were drawn. This receptor was taken from a woman under 30 in good health and CMV-seropositive. V gene TRBV30 combines with J gene TRBJ2-1; D may be TRBD2 (5 bases). The specimen sequenced was PBMCs. The CDR3 reads CAWMGERSYNEQFF. CDR3 DNA sequence: TGTGCCTGGATGGGAGAACGCTCCTACAATGAGCAGTTCTTC.